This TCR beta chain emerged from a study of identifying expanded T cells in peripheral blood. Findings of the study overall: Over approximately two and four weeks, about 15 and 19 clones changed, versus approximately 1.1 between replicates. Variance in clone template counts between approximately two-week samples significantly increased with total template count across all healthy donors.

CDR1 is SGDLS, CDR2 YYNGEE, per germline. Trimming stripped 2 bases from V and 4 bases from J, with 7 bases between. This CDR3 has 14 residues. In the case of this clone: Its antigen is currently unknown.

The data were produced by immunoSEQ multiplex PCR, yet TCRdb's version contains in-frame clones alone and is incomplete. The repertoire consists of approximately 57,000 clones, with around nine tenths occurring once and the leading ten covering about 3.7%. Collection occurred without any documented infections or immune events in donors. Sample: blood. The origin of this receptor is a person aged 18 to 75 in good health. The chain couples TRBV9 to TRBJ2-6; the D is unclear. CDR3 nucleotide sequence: TGTGCCAGCAGCGTGGGCCCCGGGGCCAACGTCCTGACTTTC. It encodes CASSVGPGANVLTF.